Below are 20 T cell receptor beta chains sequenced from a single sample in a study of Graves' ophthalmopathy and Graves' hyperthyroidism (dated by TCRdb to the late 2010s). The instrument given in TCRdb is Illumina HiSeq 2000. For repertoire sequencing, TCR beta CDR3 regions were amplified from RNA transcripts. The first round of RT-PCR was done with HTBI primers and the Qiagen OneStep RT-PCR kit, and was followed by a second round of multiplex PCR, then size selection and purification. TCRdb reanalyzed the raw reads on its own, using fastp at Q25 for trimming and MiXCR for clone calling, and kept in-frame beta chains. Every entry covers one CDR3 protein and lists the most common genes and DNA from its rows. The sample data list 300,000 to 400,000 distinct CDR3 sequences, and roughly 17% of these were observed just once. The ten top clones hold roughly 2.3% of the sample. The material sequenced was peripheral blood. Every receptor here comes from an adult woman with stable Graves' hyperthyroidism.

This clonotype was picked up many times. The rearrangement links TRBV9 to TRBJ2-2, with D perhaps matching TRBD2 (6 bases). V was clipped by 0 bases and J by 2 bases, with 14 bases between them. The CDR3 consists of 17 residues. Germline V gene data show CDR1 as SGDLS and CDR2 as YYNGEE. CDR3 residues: CASSVALAVSNTGELFF. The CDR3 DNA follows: TGTGCCAGCAGCGTAGCGTTAGCGGTTTCCAACACCGGGGAGCTGTTTTTT.

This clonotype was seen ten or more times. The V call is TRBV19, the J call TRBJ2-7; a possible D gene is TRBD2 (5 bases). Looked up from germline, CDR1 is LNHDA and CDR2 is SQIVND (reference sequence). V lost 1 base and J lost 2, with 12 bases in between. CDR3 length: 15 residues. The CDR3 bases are TGTGCCAGTAGTATAGGAAGCGGAGCGACCTACGAGCAGTACTTC. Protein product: CASSIGSGATYEQYF.

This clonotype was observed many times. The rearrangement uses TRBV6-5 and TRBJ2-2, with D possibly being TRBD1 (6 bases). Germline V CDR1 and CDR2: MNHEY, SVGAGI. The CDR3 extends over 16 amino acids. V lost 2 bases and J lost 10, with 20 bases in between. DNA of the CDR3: TGTGCCAGCAGTTACCCGCCGGGACACACCACCCCGGAGCTGTTTTTT. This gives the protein CASSYPPGHTTPELFF.

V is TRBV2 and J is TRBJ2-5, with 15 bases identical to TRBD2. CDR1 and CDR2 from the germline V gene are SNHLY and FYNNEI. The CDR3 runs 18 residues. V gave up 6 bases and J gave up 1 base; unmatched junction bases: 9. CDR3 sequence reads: CASRAGTSGRYSQETQYF. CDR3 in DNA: TGTGCCAGCAGAGCCGGGACTAGCGGGAGGTATTCCCAAGAGACCCAGTACTTC.

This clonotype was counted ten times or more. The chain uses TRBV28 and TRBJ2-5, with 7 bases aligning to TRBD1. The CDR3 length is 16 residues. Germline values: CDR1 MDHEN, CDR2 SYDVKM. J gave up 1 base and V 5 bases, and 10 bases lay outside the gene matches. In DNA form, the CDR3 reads TGTGCCAGCAGTGAATACAAGGGGGCGTCCCAAGAGACCCAGTACTTC. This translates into CASSEYKGASQETQYF.

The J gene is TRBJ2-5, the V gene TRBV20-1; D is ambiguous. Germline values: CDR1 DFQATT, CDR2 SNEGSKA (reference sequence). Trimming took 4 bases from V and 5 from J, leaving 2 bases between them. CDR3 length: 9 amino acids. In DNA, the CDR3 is TGCAGTGCTATGGAGACCCAGTACTTC. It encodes CSAMETQYF.

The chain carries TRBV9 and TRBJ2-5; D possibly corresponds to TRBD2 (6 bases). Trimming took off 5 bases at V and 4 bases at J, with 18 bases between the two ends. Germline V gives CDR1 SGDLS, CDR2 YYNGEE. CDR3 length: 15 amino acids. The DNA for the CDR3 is TGTGCCAGCAGTCTCGACCCGGGACTCCTAGAGACCCAGTACTTC. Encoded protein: CASSLDPGLLETQYF. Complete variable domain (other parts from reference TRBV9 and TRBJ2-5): DSGVTQTPKHLITATGQRVTLRCSPRSGDLSVYWYQQSLDQGLQFLIQYYNGEERAKGNILERFSAQQFPDLHSELNLSSLELGDSALYFCASSLDPGLLETQYFGPGTRLLVL.

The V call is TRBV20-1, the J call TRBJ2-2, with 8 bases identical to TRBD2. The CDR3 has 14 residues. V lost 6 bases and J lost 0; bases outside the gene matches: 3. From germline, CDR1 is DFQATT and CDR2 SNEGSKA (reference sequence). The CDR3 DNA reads TGCAGTGCCAGACTAGCGACGAACACCGGGGAGCTGTTTTTT. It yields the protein CSARLATNTGELFF.

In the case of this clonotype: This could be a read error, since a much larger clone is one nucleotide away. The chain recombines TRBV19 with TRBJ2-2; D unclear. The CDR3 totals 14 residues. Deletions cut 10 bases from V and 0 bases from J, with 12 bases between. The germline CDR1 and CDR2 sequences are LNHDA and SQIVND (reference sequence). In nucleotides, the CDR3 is TGTGCCATTAGGTTCACAGCGAACACCGGGGAGCTGTTTTTT. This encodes CAIRFTANTGELFF.

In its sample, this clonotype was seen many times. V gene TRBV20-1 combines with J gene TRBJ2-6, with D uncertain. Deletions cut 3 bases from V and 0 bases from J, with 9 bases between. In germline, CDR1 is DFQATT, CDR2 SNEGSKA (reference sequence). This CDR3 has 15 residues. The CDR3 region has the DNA TGCAGTGCTAGCCCCCCCTTCTCTGGGGCCAACGTCCTGACTTTC. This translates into CSASPPFSGANVLTF.

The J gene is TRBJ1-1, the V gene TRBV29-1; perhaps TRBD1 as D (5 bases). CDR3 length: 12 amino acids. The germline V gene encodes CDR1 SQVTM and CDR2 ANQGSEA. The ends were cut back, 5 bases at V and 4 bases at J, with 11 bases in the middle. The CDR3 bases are TGCAGCGTTATAGAGGGGAGCACTGAAGCTTTCTTT. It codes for CSVIEGSTEAFF.

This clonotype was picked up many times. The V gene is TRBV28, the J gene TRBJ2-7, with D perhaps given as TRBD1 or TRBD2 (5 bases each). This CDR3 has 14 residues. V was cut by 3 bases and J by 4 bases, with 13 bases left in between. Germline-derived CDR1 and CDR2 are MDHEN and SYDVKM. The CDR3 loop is CASSFMWGGYEQYF. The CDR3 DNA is TGTGCCAGCAGTTTTATGTGGGGCGGGTACGAGCAGTACTTC.

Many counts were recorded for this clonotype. The CDR3 here is CASSLEWTGVETQYF. Here the CDR3 DNA reads TGCGCCAGCAGCTTGGAATGGACAGGGGTTGAGACCCAGTACTTC. The chain links TRBV5-1 to TRBJ2-5; 9 bases fit TRBD1. Germline V lookup: CDR1 SGHRS, CDR2 YFSETQ. The CDR3 runs to 15 residues. J gave up 5 bases and V 0 bases, and 5 bases lay outside the gene matches.

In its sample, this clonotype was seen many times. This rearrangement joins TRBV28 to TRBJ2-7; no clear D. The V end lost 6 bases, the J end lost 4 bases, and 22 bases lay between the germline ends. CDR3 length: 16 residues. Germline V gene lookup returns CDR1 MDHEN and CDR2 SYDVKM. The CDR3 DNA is TGTGCCAGCAGATCCACCGACATGGGTGGAAGGTACGAGCAGTACTTC. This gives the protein CASRSTDMGGRYEQYF. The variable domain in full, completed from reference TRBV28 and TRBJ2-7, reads DVKVTQSSRYLVKRTGEKVFLECVQDMDHENMFWYRQDPGLGLRLIYFSYDVKMKEKGDIPEGYSVSREKKERFSLILESASTNQTSMYLCASRSTDMGGRYEQYFGPGTRLTVT.

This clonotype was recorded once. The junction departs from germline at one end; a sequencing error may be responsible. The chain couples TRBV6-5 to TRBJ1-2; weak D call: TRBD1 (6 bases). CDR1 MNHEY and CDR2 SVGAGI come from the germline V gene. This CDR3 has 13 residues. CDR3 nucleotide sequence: TGTGCCAGCAGTAACGGCAGGGGCTATGGTTACACCTTC. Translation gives CASSNGRGYGYTF.

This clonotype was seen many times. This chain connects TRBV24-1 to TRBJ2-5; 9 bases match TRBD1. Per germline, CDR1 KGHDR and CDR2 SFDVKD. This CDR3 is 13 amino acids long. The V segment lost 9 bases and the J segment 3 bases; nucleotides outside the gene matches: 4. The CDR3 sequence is CATGRTGEETQYF. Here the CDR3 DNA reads TGTGCCACCGGAAGGACAGGGGAAGAGACCCAGTACTTC.

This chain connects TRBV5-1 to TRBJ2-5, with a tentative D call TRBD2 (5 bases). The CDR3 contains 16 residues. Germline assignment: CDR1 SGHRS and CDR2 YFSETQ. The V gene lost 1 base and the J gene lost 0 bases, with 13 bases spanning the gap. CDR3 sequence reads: CASSLWRAGDQETQYF. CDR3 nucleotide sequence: TGCGCCAGCAGCTTGTGGCGGGCAGGTGACCAAGAGACCCAGTACTTC.

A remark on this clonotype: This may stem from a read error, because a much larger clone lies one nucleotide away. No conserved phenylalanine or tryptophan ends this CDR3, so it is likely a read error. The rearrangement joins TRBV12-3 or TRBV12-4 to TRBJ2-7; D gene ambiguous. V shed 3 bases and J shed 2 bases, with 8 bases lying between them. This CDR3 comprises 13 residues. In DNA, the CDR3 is TGTGCCAGCAGTTTCCACACGACCTACGAGCAGTACTAC. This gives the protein CASSFHTTYEQYY.

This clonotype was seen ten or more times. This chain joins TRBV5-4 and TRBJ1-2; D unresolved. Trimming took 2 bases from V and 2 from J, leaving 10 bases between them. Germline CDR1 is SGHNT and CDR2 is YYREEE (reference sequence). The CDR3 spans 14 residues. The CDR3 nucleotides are TGTGCCAGCAGCTTTGAGATACTGAACTATGGCTACACCTTC. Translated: CASSFEILNYGYTF.

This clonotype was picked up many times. The DNA for the CDR3 is TGTGCCAGCAGTTTTGTGGGCATCAAGGCCCAGCATTTT. Protein sequence: CASSFVGIKAQHF. J is TRBJ1-5 and V is TRBV28, with D unresolved. V lost 3 bases to trimming and J lost 11 bases, with 14 bases between them. Germline V CDR1 and CDR2: MDHEN, SYDVKM. CDR3 length: 13 residues.